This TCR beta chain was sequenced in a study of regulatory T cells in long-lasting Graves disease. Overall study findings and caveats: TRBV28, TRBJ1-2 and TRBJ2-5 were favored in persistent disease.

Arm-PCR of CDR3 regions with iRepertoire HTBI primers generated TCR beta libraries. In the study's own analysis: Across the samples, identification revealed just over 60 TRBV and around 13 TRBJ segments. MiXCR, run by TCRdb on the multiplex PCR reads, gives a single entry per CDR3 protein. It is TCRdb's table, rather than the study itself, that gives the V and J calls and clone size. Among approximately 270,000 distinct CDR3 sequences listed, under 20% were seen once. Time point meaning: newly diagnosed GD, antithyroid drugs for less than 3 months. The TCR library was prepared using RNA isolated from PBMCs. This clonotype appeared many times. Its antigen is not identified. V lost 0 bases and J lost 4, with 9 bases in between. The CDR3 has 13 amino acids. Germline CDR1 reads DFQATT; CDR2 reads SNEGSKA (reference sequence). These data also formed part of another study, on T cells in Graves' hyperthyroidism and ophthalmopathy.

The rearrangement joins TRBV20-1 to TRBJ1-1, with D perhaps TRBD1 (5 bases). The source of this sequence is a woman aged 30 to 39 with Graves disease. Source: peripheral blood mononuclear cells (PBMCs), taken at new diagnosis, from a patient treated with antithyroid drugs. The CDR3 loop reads CSARDPGGTEAFF. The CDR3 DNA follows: TGCAGTGCTAGAGATCCGGGGGGCACTGAAGCTTTCTTT.